This T cell receptor beta chain was documented in a study of glioma-infiltrating T cells after dendritic cell vaccination (dated by TCRdb to the mid-2010s). Study-wide context: Of the roughly 15 glioblastoma patients in the cohort, all drawn from Phase I and II dendritic cell vaccination trials, 9 were newly diagnosed and 6 had recurrent disease. Between the early 2000s and the early 2010s, patients were given autologous tumor lysate-pulsed dendritic cell vaccination. To make the vaccine, monocyte-derived dendritic cells were cultured for six to eight days with IL-4 and GM-CSF and then pulsed overnight with autologous tumor lysate. Each patient got three intradermal injections of the dendritic cell vaccine, spaced at biweekly intervals, in the arm below the axilla. Deep sequencing of TCR beta CDR3 regions was used to quantify tumor-infiltrating lymphocyte content and compare tumor and blood repertoires in dendritic cell-vaccinated glioblastoma patients. Survival after dendritic cell vaccination was correlated with TCR sequencing metrics, including TIL content and tumor-blood repertoire overlap. The investigation overall reported the following: TCR clonality showed no direct relationship with survival, which suggests that a diverse polyclonal response may matter. The cohort was small and heterogeneous, few patients had complete blood and tumor sets, and even fewer had initial-recurrent tumor pairs. The three-group TCR overlap response model was characterized as speculative, and prospective validation of the model was stated to be required. Higher estimated pretreatment TIL content predicted longer time to progression and overall survival after dendritic cell vaccination.

V trim: 0 bases; J trim: 7 bases; unmatched bases: 20. From the cysteine up to the phenylalanine, the CDR3 has a length of 20 residues. Only the CDR3 DNA stays, 60 bases, in frame from base 1. Taken from the germline V gene, the CDR1 and CDR2 loops are LGHNA and YSLEER. As concerns this clone: Its target antigen remains unknown. Qualities for individual bases were not recorded, and no much larger clone is one base off.

Patients were selected on the basis of adequate residual fresh-frozen tumor tissue and more than two years of available survival data. Molecular status otherwise varied across the glioblastoma patients, but none of them carried an isocitrate dehydrogenase mutation. PBMC collection took place before vaccination, two weeks after the third vaccination, and at tumor progression if progression occurred. The Qiagen DNeasy Blood extraction Kit was used for extraction of genomic DNA. The immunoSEQ assay amplified TCRB CDR3 regions from roughly 2 micrograms of genomic DNA, or from all available DNA when less than that amount was available. For multiplex PCR, 60 forward primers for TCR V beta segments and 13 reverse primers for J beta segments were used. To estimate reads per starting template, synthetic control templates were spiked into each sample at limiting dilution. The Illumina HiSeq System generated 87 bp sequencing reads. In the authors' own workflow: PCR and sequencing errors were removed by a nearest neighbor algorithm that merged closely related sequences. TCR overlap was measured as the percentage of unique tumor TCR beta sequences also present in the same patient's peripheral blood. Drawn from immuneACCESS, this table holds only the in-frame rearrangements with V and J called that TCRdb kept. Clones are partly lost; checked studies trace under half to an unresolved V gene and leave the rest unexplained. V, J and clone size were drawn from that table, and D and trimming were deduced from the DNA. The sample table shows under 130,000 clones, and roughly 80% are seen once. The ten largest clones represent roughly 12% of the sample.

The chain is made from TRBV4-3 and TRBJ2-2; the central 7 bases match TRBD1. Material: blood, obtained before dendritic cell vaccination. The TCR sequence derives from a human donor with glioblastoma. In nucleotide form, the sequence is TGCGCCAGCAGCCAAGATAAGGGTGGCTTTCGGCAGGGGGTAGTCGGGGAGCTGTTTTTT. Its amino acids are CASSQDKGGFRQGVVGELFF.